The 15 T cell receptor beta chains reported below all come from one sample, sequenced in a study of tumour-infiltrating T cells in Burkitt lymphoma (TCRdb year 2020). Libraries were prepared through the immunoSEQ multiplex PCR assay. Sourced from immuneACCESS, this table was stored by TCRdb with only in-frame sequences that have V and J called. A share of the clones is absent; for the studies checked, an unresolved V gene accounts for under half, and the remainder has no known explanation. The table for this sample lists 14,000 or so clones; approximately 29% of them were counted only once. About 6% of the sample comes from the top ten. The specimen sequenced was tumor tissue. The receptors come from a human donor with diffuse large B-cell lymphoma.

Sample share makes this clone medium-sized. V is TRBV9 and J is TRBJ2-1; maybe TRBD1 (6 bases). CDR3 length: 14 residues. Trimming left V 3 bases short and J 12 bases short, with 19 bases between. CDR1 SGDLS and CDR2 YYNGEE come from the germline V gene. The CDR3 sequence: CASSAGDTPKGQFF. For the CDR3, the DNA is TGTGCCAGCAGCGCTGGGGACACCCCCAAGGGGCAGTTCTTC.

The chain is built from TRBV5-5 and TRBJ2-7; TRBD1 aligns across 10 bases. Germline CDR1 SGHKS, CDR2 YYEKEE (reference sequence). The CDR3 has 16 residues. Germline trimming cut 2 bases from V and 4 bases from J; bases unmatched to any gene: 9. CDR3 DNA sequence: TGTGCCAGCAGCTTACGAGGACAGGGGGTTCTTTACGAGCAGTACTTC. It yields the protein CASSLRGQGVLYEQYF.

The chain couples TRBV2 to TRBJ2-5; perhaps D is TRBD1 or TRBD2 (5 bases each). Germline V CDR1 and CDR2: SNHLY, FYNNEI. The CDR3 contains 14 residues. V lost 2 bases to trimming and J lost 1 base, with 8 bases between them. CDR3 in DNA: TGTGCCAGCAGTGAAATGAGGGGCCAAGAGACCCAGTACTTC. Its translation: CASSEMRGQETQYF.

This chain links TRBV27 with TRBJ1-4; D may be TRBD1 (5 bases). Germline CDR1 reads MNHEY; CDR2 reads SMNVEV (reference sequence). There are 14 residues in the CDR3. Between the trimmed V and J ends, which lost 2 bases and 8 bases, there was a span of 12 bases. The CDR3 DNA reads as TGTGCCAGCAGTTTAGGTATAGGGGACGAAAAACTGTTTTTT. This codes for CASSLGIGDEKLFF. Based on the CDR3 plus reference TRBV27 and TRBJ1-4, the full variable domain is EAQVTQNPRYLITVTGKKLTVTCSQNMNHEYMSWYRQDPGLGLRQIYYSMNVEVTDKGDVPEGYKVSRKEKRNFPLILESPSPNQTSLYFCASSLGIGDEKLFFGSGTQLSVL.

The CDR3 sequence is CASSVPGLAGDKQFF. The CDR3, as DNA: TGTGCCAGCAGTGTGCCGGGACTAGCGGGAGATAAGCAGTTCTTC. The V call is TRBV2, the J call TRBJ2-1; 14 nucleotides align to TRBD2. This CDR3 has 15 residues. J lost 11 bases, V lost 4 bases, and 7 bases had no gene match. The germline V gene encodes CDR1 SNHLY and CDR2 FYNNEI.

Concerning this clone: This could be a read error, since a much larger clone is one nucleotide away. The chain combines TRBV27 with TRBJ2-7, with D uncertain. The germline V gene has CDR1 MNHEY and CDR2 SMNVEV (reference sequence). This CDR3 has 14 residues. CDR3 protein: CVSSTSWVSHEQYF. The CDR3 DNA sequence: TGTGTCAGCAGTACCTCCTGGGTGTCCCACGAGCAGTACTTC.

The genes are TRBV7-9 and TRBJ1-2; 7 bases line up with TRBD1. J lost 0 bases, V lost 3 bases, and 1 base had no gene match. The CDR3 loop spans 14 amino acids. Per the germline V gene, CDR1 is SEHNR and CDR2 is FQNEAQ (reference sequence). The CDR3 nucleotides are TGTGCCAGCAGCTTGACAGGGCCTAACTATGGCTACACCTTC. Its translation: CASSLTGPNYGYTF. Combining the CDR3 with reference TRBV7-9 and TRBJ1-2 gives the whole variable domain DTGVSQNPRHKITKRGQNVTFRCDPISEHNRLYWYRQTLGQGPEFLTYFQNEAQLEKSRLLSDRFSAERPKGSFSTLEIQRTEQGDSAMYLCASSLTGPNYGYTFGSGTRLTVV.

This clone has a handful of counts. The rearrangement links TRBV18 to TRBJ1-2; no definite D call. Germline values: CDR1 KGHSH, CDR2 LQKENI. Deletions cut 5 bases from V and 4 bases from J, with 14 bases between. The CDR3 has 14 residues. In DNA, the CDR3 is TGTGCCAGCTCAGTCCCGGCCAGCCTCTATGGCTACACCTTC. This translates into CASSVPASLYGYTF.

The gene calls are TRBV19 and TRBJ2-7, with no clear D. The CDR3 is 14 amino acids. Germline V lookup: CDR1 LNHDA, CDR2 SQIVND (reference sequence). V shed 1 base and J shed 0 bases, with 7 bases lying between them. The CDR3 nucleotides are TGTGCCAGTAGTATAGTAGCTTTCTCCTACGAGCAGTACTTC. It translates to CASSIVAFSYEQYF.

This sequence joins TRBV28 and TRBJ2-5, with D perhaps TRBD1 or TRBD2 (5 bases each). The V end lost 3 bases, the J end lost 4 bases, and 9 bases lay between the germline ends. Germline assignment: CDR1 MDHEN and CDR2 SYDVKM. The CDR3 contains 13 residues. In DNA, the CDR3 is TGTGCCAGCAGTTTCCGAGGGGTAGAGACCCAGTACTTC. Translating it yields CASSFRGVETQYF. The full variable domain, in which reference TRBV28 and TRBJ2-5 provide the parts outside the CDR3, is DVKVTQSSRYLVKRTGEKVFLECVQDMDHENMFWYRQDPGLGLRLIYFSYDVKMKEKGDIPEGYSVSREKKERFSLILESASTNQTSMYLCASSFRGVETQYFGPGTRLLVL.

This clone has only a few counts. The rearrangement joins TRBV30 to TRBJ1-2; TRBD1 aligns across 9 bases. The V and J ends lost 4 bases and 8 bases, in that order; junction bases with no gene match: 8. From germline, CDR1 is GTSNPN and CDR2 SVGIG (reference sequence). CDR3 length: 13 amino acids. The CDR3 spells CAWIWDREEGYTF. As DNA, the CDR3 is TGTGCCTGGATATGGGACAGGGAGGAGGGCTACACCTTC.

This clone was counted between two and nine times. The V and J genes are TRBV27 and TRBJ2-3; 8 bases are shared with TRBD1. The CDR3 is made up of 15 amino acids. The V and J ends lost 2 bases and 5 bases, in that order; junction bases with no gene match: 6. CDR1 is MNHEY, CDR2 SMNVEV, per germline (reference sequence). The chain's CDR3 is CASSLTGQGLDTQYF. CDR3 DNA: TGTGCCAGCAGTTTAACCGGACAGGGATTAGATACGCAGTATTTT.

The V call is TRBV6-6, the J call TRBJ1-1; D gene ambiguous. Per germline, CDR1 MNHNY and CDR2 SVGAGI (reference sequence). The CDR3 contains 11 residues. V lost 1 base and J 7 bases, leaving 4 bases between the germline ends. The CDR3 DNA reads TGTGCCAGCAGTTACTACCTTGAAGCTTTCTTT. It specifies CASSYYLEAFF.

The rearrangement uses TRBV28 and TRBJ1-4, with D maybe TRBD1 (5 bases). The CDR3 contains 14 residues. In germline, CDR1 is MDHEN, CDR2 SYDVKM. V shed 6 bases and J shed 8 bases, with 16 bases lying between them. The DNA for the CDR3 is TGTGCCAGCAGACTCCAGGGCGGGGGGGAAAAACTGTTTTTT. Translation: CASRLQGGGEKLFF. Supplemented by reference TRBV28 and TRBJ1-4, the full variable domain reads DVKVTQSSRYLVKRTGEKVFLECVQDMDHENMFWYRQDPGLGLRLIYFSYDVKMKEKGDIPEGYSVSREKKERFSLILESASTNQTSMYLCASRLQGGGEKLFFGSGTQLSVL.

This clone has a handful of counts. The CDR3: CASSYGQGATEAFF. Written as DNA, the CDR3 is TGTGCCAGCAGCTACGGACAGGGGGCCACTGAAGCTTTCTTT. V and J are TRBV7-8 and TRBJ1-1, with 11 bases lining up with TRBD1. The J segment lost 4 bases and the V segment lost 4 bases, leaving 2 bases of the junction unmatched. CDR1 and CDR2 from the germline V gene are SGHVS and FQNEAQ. There are 14 residues in the CDR3.